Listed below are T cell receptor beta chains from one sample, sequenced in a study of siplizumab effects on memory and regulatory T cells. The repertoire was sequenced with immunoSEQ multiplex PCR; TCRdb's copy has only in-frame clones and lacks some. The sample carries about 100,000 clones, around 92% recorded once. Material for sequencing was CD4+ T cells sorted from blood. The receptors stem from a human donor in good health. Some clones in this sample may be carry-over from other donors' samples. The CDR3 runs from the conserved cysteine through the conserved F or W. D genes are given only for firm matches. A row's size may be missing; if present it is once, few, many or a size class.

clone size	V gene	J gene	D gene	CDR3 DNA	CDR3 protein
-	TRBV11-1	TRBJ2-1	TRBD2	TGTGCCAGCAGCTTAGTATTTCCGCGGGAGGGCCACAATGAGCAGTTCTTC	CASSLVFPREGHNEQFF
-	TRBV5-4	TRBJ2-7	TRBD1	TGTGCCAGCAGCTTGTTGGACAGGGAGCACGAGCAGTACTTC	CASSLLDREHEQYF
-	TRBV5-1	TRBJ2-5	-	TGCGCCAGCAGCTTGGCCGATGGAGGGGAGGAGACCCAGTACTTC	CASSLADGGEETQYF
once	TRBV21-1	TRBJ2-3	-	TGTGCCCCCAGCCGGGGGGGACCAGATACGCAGTATTTT	CAPSRGGPDTQYF
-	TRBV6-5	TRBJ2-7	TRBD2	TGTGCCAGCAGTTACTGGACTAGCGGGGGCTACGAGCAGTACTTC	CASSYWTSGGYEQYF
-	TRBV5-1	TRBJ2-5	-	TGCGCCAGCAGCTTGTTGGGCGAATGGGACTTC	CASSLLGEWDF
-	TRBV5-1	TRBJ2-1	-	TGCGCCAGCACCGCCTGGGGGAGTGTCAATGAGCAGTTCTTC	CASTAWGSVNEQFF
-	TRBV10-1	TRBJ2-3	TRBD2	TGCGCCAGCAGTGAATTAGCGGGATCCACAGATACGCAGTATTTT	CASSELAGSTDTQYF
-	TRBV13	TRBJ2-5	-	TGTGCCAGCAGCTTAGAATATTCCGGGACCCAGTACTTC	CASSLEYSGTQYF
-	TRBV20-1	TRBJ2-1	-	TGCAGTGCTAGCTACGAGCAGTTCTTC	CSASYEQFF
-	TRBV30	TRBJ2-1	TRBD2	TGTGCCTCCCTCGGGGAGGGCGGGAGAACGAATGAGCAGTTCTTC	CASLGEGGRTNEQFF
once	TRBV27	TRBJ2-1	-	TGTGCCAGCAGTTATCGGGGGAAGGGGGACAATGAGCAGTTCTTC	CASSYRGKGDNEQFF
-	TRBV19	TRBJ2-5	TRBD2	TGTGCCAGTAGTATGCTAGCGGGAGGGCCGGGAGAGACCCAGTACTTC	CASSMLAGGPGETQYF
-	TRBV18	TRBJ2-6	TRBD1	TGTGCCAGCTCACTAACCGGGACAGGGCTCTCTGGGGCCAACGTCCTGACTTTC	CASSLTGTGLSGANVLTF
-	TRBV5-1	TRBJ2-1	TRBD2	TGCGCCAGCAGCTTGGCCGGCGGGAGTGGTTTCAATGAGCAGTTCTTC	CASSLAGGSGFNEQFF
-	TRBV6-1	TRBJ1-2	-	TGTGCCAGCAGTGCCCCGACAGCCCCTCCCCGGGCGACCTTC	CASSAPTAPPRATF
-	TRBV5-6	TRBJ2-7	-	TGTGCCAGCAGCTTTCGTCCAAACTCCTACGAGCAGTACTTC	CASSFRPNSYEQYF
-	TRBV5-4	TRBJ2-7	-	TGTGCCAGCAGAATAGGGGGAGTCCCGGGGGAGCAGTACTTC	CASRIGGVPGEQYF
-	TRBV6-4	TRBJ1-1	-	TGTGCCAGCAGTGTTTCTATAGGGAACACTGAAGCTTTCTTT	CASSVSIGNTEAFF
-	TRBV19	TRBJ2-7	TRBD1	TGTGCCAGTAGTAGGACGGACAGGCTGAACTACGAGCAGTACTTC	CASSRTDRLNYEQYF
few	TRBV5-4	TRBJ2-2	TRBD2	TGTGCCAGCAGCTTCTCTAGCGGGGACACCGGGGAGCTGTTTTTT	CASSFSSGDTGELFF
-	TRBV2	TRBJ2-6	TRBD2	TGTGCCAGCAGTGACAGGCGCGGGAGGCTTCTCTCTGGGGCCAACGTCCTGACTTTC	CASSDRRGRLLSGANVLTF
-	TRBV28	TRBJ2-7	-	TGTGCCAGCAGTTATCCCAGCGGCGTCTACGAGCAGTACTTC	CASSYPSGVYEQYF
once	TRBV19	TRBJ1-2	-	TGTGCCAGTAGTCCCCGACAGAGTTTTAGCTACACCTTC	CASSPRQSFSYTF